Listed below are T cell receptor beta chains from one sample, sequenced in a study of shared clonotypes between healthy human individuals. The assay was immunoSEQ multiplex PCR, and TCRdb's table has in-frame clones only and misses some. The table has approximately 2.1 million clones, roughly 93% seen once; the top ten hold about 0.41%. Sequencing input: naive CD4+ T cells from PBMCs. The receptors were gathered from a man younger than 30 in good health. Some clones in this sample may be carry-over from other donors' samples. Both conserved end residues are part of each CDR3. The D gene is left open where the match is weak. The size of a clone is reported for some rows only, either as once, few or many, or as a class for expanded clones.

TRBV30	TRBJ2-7	.	TRBD2	CAWGRLASYEQYF	TGTGCCTGGGGCAGACTAGCTTCCTACGAGCAGTACTTC
TRBV2	TRBJ2-3	.	.	CASTLGYTDTQYF	TGTGCCAGCACCCTGGGTTACACAGATACGCAGTATTTT
TRBV5-4	TRBJ2-1	.	.	CASSLRSGGRYNEQFF	TGTGCCAGCAGCTTGAGGTCCGGGGGCCGCTACAATGAGCAGTTCTTC
TRBV5-1	TRBJ2-6	.	.	CASSFDPGANVLTF	TGCGCCAGCAGCTTTGATCCTGGGGCCAACGTCCTGACTTTC
TRBV5-1	TRBJ1-2	.	.	CASSDGRGGYTF	TGCGCCAGCAGCGACGGACGTGGGGGCTACACCTTC
TRBV27	TRBJ2-7	.	.	CASSPLGGAYGQYF	TGTGCCAGCAGCCCACTAGGAGGGGCCTACGGGCAGTACTTC
TRBV6-6	TRBJ1-3	.	.	CASSSLKGSSGNTIYF	TGTGCCAGCAGTTCCCTCAAGGGGAGTTCTGGAAACACCATATATTTT
TRBV11-2	TRBJ2-1	.	.	CASSLTVSLHGEQFF	TGTGCCAGCAGCTTAACTGTCTCGCTCCACGGTGAGCAGTTCTTC
TRBV19	TRBJ2-7	.	TRBD2	CASSPGGRASIREQYF	TGTGCCAGTAGTCCGGGCGGGAGGGCCTCCATCAGGGAGCAGTACTTC
TRBV29-1	TRBJ2-1	.	.	CSATMTRNNEQFF	TGCAGCGCTACTATGACACGGAACAATGAGCAGTTCTTC
TRBV6-6	TRBJ2-1	.	TRBD2	CASSLLSGSYNEQFF	TGTGCCAGCAGTCTTCTTAGCGGGAGCTACAATGAGCAGTTCTTC
TRBV18	TRBJ2-5	.	.	CASSPARVRETQYF	TGTGCCAGCTCACCGGCCAGGGTTAGGGAGACCCAGTACTTC
TRBV5-4	TRBJ2-5	.	.	CASRYQYQETQYF	TGTGCCAGCAGATATCAGTACCAAGAGACCCAGTACTTC
TRBV28	TRBJ1-4	.	TRBD1	CASSPMVLRTGEKLFF	TGTGCCAGCAGTCCTATGGTTTTGAGGACAGGAGAAAAACTGTTTTTT
TRBV19	TRBJ2-1	.	.	CASREDSNEQFF	TGTGCCAGTAGAGAAGACAGCAATGAGCAGTTCTTC
TRBV7-3	TRBJ2-2	.	TRBD1	CASSRQGNTGELFF	TGTGCCAGCAGCCGACAGGGGAACACCGGGGAGCTGTTTTTT
TRBV11-3	TRBJ2-7	.	.	CASSYGTPSGNEQYF	TGTGCCAGCAGCTACGGGACGCCCTCGGGCAACGAGCAGTACTTC
TRBV5-1	TRBJ2-1	.	TRBD2	CASSLPGTSGDKQFF	TGCGCCAGCAGCCTCCCCGGGACTAGCGGGGACAAGCAGTTCTTC
TRBV19	TRBJ2-7	.	.	CASSIVPTGYHEQYF	TGTGCCAGTAGTATAGTACCGACAGGTTACCACGAGCAGTACTTC
TRBV7-9	TRBJ1-1	.	.	CASSLGGGVGTEAFF	TGTGCCAGCAGCTTAGGAGGGGGAGTGGGCACTGAAGCTTTCTTT
TRBV28	TRBJ1-2	.	.	CASKSRPPPNYGYTF	TGTGCCAGCAAGTCTAGACCCCCCCCTAACTATGGCTACACCTTC
TRBV10-1	TRBJ1-4	.	.	CASSERVLRDDEKLFF	TGCGCCAGCAGTGAGCGAGTTCTCAGGGATGACGAAAAACTGTTTTTT
TRBV7-2	TRBJ1-1	once	.	CATYKVMNTEAFF	TGTGCCACCTATAAAGTGATGAACACTGAAGCTTTCTTT
TRBV5-1	TRBJ2-5	once	.	CASSPARLQETQYF	TGCGCCAGCAGCCCCGCCAGGCTTCAAGAGACCCAGTACTTC
TRBV25-1	TRBJ1-4	.	TRBD1	CASSGGQGRTRNEKLFF	TGTGCCAGCAGTGGGGGACAGGGCAGAACCCGTAATGAAAAACTGTTTTTT
TRBV9	TRBJ1-2	.	.	CASSVGEGGGYTF	TGTGCCAGCAGCGTAGGGGAGGGCGGGGGCTACACCTTC
TRBV9	TRBJ2-6	.	.	CASSRSDPGSTGANVLTF	TGTGCCAGCAGTCGTTCGGACCCTGGGTCCACTGGGGCCAACGTCCTGACTTTC
TRBV20-1	TRBJ1-2	few	.	CSAPNRRGYTF	TGCAGTGCCCCCAACAGGCGCGGCTACACCTTC
TRBV19	TRBJ1-3	.	.	CASSIRGAGNTIYF	TGTGCCAGTAGTATCCGGGGGGCTGGAAACACCATATATTTT
TRBV2	TRBJ2-5	.	.	CASSRSTQYF	TGTGCCAGCAGTAGGAGTACCCAGTACTTC
TRBV6-4	TRBJ1-1	.	.	CASRAQGNTEAFF	TGTGCCAGCAGAGCCCAGGGGAACACTGAAGCTTTCTTT
TRBV28	TRBJ2-7	.	.	CASSLAILNYEQYF	TGTGCCAGCAGTTTGGCGATATTAAACTACGAGCAGTACTTC
TRBV27	TRBJ2-5	.	TRBD2	CASSLLAREGKTQYF	TGTGCCAGCAGCCTCTTGGCCCGGGAGGGGAAGACCCAGTACTTC